This paragraph covers one TCR beta chain sequence. Its antigen is unknown. This record comes from a study of shared clonotypes between healthy human individuals. Points from the study as a whole: Sharing across four donors was seen in 4% to 5.5% of naive CD4 clonotypes. Donor scarcity curtailed the genetic and exposure-history diversity represented herein.

The V end lost 5 bases, the J end lost 4 bases, and 5 bases lay between the germline ends. This CDR3 comprises 11 residues. The germline V gene encodes CDR1 SQVTM and CDR2 ANQGSEA. Sequencing used immunoSEQ multiplex PCR; TCRdb keeps in-frame clones, though not all of them. The sample has over a million clones; around 75% are singletons. The CD4+ fraction was divided into a CD45RA+ naive subset and a CD45RA-negative memory subset. The chain recombines TRBV29-1 with TRBJ1-4; D gene ambiguous. The TCR comes from a man aged 18 to 35 in good health. The sequencing sample was made of memory CD4+ T cells sorted from blood. Subset specified: CD45RA-negative fraction. CDR3: CSVYFNEKLFF. The CDR3 nucleotides are TGCAGCGTTTACTTTAATGAAAAACTGTTTTTT.